The rows below give T cell receptor beta chains drawn from one sample of a study of human T cells and chemical hapten exposure. TCRdb re-derived calls from the RACE reads in MiXCR, one entry per CDR3 protein. In the table there are 150,000 to 200,000 distinct CDR3 sequences, approximately 14% of which are singletons. The source was whole blood, collected in connection with sensitization to the hapten diphenylcyclopropenone (DPC). All receptors derive from a woman between 25 and 40 years old with alopecia areata. Some clones in this sample may be carry-over from other donors' samples. CDR3s include the opening cysteine and the closing phenylalanine or tryptophan. Each record gives: clone size, V gene, CDR3 protein. Part of the rows lack a size; the others show once, few, many or a class for expanded clones.

>many|TRBV18
CASSPPSRGRAVGETQYF
>few|TRBV7-6
CASSLLATLTDTQYF
>many|TRBV28
CASSIPNEQYF
>many|TRBV7-9
CASSRAPGPRSYEQYF
>NA|TRBV12-3/TRBV12-4
CASSFTTTEKLFF
>few|TRBV9
CASNQGDMNTEAFF
>NA|TRBV3-1
CASSQKSGTPTISTNEKLFF
>NA|TRBV10-2
CASSEGSHNEQFF
>few|TRBV20-1
CSARGLDLGTQYF
>once|TRBV20-1
CSASPGLISTDTQYF
>few|TRBV7-2
CASSLEPGDSNQPQHF
>many|TRBV27
CASSIGQGRSTEAFF
>few|TRBV2
CASRSGDRGRGYTF
>many|TRBV28
CASRDTEAFF
>few|TRBV6-2/TRBV6-3
CASTKTRLRGSDQGTQYF
>NA|TRBV12-3/TRBV12-4
CASTKTGESEKLFF
>NA|TRBV28
CASGPETPGRRNEKLFF
>NA|TRBV29-1
CSVEDYGYTF
>NA|TRBV7-8
CASSLGGGLDYGYTF
>few|TRBV30
CAWSVEDSPEGQPQHF
>NA|TRBV6-2/TRBV6-3
CASSSRGQGENTGELFF
>few|TRBV29-1
CSVEDRQGADIQYF
>many|TRBV29-1
CSVLRRVEQFF